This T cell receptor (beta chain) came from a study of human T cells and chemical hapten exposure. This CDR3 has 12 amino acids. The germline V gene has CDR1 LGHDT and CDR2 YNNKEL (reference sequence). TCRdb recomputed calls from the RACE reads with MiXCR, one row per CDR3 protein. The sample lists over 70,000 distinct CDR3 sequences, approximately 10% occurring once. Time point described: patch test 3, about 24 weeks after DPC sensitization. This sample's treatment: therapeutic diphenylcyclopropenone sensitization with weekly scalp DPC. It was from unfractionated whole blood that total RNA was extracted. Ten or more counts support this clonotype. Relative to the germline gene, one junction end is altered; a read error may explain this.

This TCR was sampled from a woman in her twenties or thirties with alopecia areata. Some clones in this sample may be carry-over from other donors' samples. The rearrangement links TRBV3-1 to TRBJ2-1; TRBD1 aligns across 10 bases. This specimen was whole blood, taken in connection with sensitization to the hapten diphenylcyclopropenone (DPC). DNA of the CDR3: TGTGCCAGCAGCCCCCGGGACAGGGGTCGCCTCTTC. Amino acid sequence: CASSPRDRGRLF.